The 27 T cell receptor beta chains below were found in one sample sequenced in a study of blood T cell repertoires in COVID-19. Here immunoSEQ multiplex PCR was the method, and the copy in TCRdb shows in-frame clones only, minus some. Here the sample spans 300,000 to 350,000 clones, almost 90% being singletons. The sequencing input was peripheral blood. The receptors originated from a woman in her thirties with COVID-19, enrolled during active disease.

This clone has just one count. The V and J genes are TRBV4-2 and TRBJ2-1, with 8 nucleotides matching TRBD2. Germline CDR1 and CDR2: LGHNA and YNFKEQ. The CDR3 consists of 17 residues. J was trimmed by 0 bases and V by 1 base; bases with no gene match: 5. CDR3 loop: CASSQASGQSSYNEQFF. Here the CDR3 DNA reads TGTGCCAGCAGCCAAGCTAGCGGGCAAAGCTCCTACAATGAGCAGTTCTTC.

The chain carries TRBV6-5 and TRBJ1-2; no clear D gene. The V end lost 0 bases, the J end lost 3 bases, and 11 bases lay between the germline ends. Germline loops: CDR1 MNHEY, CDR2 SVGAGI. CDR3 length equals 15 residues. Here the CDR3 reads CASSYSRGQHYGYTF. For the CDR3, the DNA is TGTGCCAGCAGTTACTCGAGAGGCCAGCACTATGGCTACACCTTC.

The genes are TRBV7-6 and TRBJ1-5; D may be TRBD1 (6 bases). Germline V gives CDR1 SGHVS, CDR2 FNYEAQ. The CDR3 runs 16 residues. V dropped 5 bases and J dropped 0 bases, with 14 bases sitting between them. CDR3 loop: CASSRGQSYSNQPQHF. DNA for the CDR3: TGTGCCAGCAGCCGTGGACAGTCCTATAGCAATCAGCCCCAGCATTTT. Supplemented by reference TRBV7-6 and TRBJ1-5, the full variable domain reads GAGVSQSPRYKVTKRGQDVALRCDPISGHVSLYWYRQALGQGPEFLTYFNYEAQQDKSGLPNDRFSAERPEGSISTLTIQRTEQRDSAMYRCASSRGQSYSNQPQHFGDGTRLSIL.

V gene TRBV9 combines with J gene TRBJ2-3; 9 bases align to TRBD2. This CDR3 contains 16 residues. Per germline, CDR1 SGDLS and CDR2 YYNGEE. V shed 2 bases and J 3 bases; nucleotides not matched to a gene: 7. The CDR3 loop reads CASSVTSGRRTDTQYF. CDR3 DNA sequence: TGTGCCAGCAGCGTGACAAGCGGGAGGCGAACAGATACGCAGTATTTT.

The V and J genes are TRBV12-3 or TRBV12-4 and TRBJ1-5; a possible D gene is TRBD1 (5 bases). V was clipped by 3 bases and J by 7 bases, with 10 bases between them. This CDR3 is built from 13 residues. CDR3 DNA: TGTGCCAGCAGTTTTGGCAGGGTACAGCCCCAGCATTTT. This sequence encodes CASSFGRVQPQHF.

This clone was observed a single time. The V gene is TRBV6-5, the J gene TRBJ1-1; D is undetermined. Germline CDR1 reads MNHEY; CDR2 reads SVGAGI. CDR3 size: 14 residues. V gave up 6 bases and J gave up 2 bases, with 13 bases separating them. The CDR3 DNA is TGTGCCAGCAGAACCACATACCCTAACACTGAAGCTTTCTTT. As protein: CASRTTYPNTEAFF.

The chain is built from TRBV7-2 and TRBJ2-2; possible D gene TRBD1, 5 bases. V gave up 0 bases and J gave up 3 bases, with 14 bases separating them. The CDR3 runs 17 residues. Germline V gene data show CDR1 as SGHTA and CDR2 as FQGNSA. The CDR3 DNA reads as TGTGCCAGCAGCTTAGCCCCTCTAGACAGCTACACCGGGGAGCTGTTTTTT. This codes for CASSLAPLDSYTGELFF. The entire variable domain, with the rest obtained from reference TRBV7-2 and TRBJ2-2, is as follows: GAGVSQSPSNKVTEKGKDVELRCDPISGHTALYWYRQSLGQGLEFLIYFQGNSAPDKSGLPSDRFSAERTGGSVSTLTIQRTQQEDSAVYLCASSLAPLDSYTGELFFGEGSRLTVL.

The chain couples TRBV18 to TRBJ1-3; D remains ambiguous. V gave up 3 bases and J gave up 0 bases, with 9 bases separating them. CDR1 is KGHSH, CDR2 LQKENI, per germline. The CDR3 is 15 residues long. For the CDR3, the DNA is TGTGCCAGCTCACCCTTGAAGAGCTCTGGAAACACCATATATTTT. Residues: CASSPLKSSGNTIYF.

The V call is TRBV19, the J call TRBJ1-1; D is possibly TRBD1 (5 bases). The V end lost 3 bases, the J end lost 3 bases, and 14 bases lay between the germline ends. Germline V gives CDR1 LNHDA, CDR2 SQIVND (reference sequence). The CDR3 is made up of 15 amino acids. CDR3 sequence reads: CASSIGAARYTEAFF. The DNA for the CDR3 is TGTGCCAGTAGTATTGGGGCAGCGAGGTACACTGAAGCTTTCTTT.

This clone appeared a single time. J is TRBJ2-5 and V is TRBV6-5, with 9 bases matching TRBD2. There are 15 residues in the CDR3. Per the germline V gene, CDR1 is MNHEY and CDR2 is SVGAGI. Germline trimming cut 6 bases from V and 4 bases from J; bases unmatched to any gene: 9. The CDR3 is CASSPSLTSGETQYF. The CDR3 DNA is TGTGCCAGCAGCCCCTCCCTGACTAGCGGAGAGACCCAGTACTTC.

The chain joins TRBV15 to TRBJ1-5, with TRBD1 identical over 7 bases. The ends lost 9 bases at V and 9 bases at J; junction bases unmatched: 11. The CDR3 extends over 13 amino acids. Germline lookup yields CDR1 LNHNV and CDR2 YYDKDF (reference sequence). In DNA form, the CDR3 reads TGTGCCACTGCCGACAGGGACGGGGGGCCCCAGCATTTT. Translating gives CATADRDGGPQHF. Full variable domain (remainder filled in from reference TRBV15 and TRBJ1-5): DAMVIQNPRYQVTQFGKPVTLSCSQTLNHNVMYWYQQKSSQAPKLLFHYYDKDFNNEADTPDNFQSRRPNTSFCFLDIRSPGLGDTAMYLCATADRDGGPQHFGDGTRLSIL.

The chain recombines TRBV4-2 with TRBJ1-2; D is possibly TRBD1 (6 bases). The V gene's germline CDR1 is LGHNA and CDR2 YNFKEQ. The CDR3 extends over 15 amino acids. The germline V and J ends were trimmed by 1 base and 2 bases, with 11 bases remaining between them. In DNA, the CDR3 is TGTGCCAGCAGCCAAGGGATTACAGGGAACTATGGCTACACCTTC. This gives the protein CASSQGITGNYGYTF.

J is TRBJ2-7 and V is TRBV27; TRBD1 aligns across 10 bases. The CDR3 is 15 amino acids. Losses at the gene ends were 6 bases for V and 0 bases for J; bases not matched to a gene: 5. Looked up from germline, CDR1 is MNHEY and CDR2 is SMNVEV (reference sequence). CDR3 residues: CASRKGQGLSYEQYF. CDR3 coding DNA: TGTGCCAGCAGGAAGGGACAGGGGCTCTCCTACGAGCAGTACTTC.

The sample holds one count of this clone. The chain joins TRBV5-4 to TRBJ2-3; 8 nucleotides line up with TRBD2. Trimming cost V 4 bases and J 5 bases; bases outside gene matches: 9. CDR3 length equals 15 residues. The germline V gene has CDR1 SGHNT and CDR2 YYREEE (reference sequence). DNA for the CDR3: TGTGCCAGCAGCCGACAAGGCGGGGGGCGAGATACGCAGTATTTT. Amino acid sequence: CASSRQGGGRDTQYF.

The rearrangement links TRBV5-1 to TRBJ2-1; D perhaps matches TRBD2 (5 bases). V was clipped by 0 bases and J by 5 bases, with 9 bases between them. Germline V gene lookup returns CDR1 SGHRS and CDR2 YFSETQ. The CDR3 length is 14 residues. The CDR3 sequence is CASSLGRENNEQFF. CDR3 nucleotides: TGCGCCAGCAGCTTGGGTCGGGAAAACAATGAGCAGTTCTTC.

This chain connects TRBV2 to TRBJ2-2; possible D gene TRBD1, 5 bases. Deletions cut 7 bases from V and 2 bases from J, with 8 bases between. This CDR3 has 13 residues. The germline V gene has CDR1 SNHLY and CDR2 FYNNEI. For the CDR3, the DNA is TGTGCCAGCATGAGGACAAACACCGGGGAGCTGTTTTTT. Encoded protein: CASMRTNTGELFF.

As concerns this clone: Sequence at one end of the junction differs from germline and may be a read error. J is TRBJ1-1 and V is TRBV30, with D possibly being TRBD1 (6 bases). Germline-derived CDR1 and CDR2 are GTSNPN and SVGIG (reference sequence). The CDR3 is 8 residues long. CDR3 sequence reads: CAGGARLF. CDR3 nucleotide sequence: TGTGCCGGGGGGGCCCGCCTCTTT. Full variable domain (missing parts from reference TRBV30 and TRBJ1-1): SQTIHQWPATLVQPVGSPLSLECTVEGTSNPNLYWYRQAAGRGLQLLFYSVGIGQISSEVPQNLSASRPQDRQFILSSKKLLLSDSGFYLCAGGARLFGQGTRLTVV.

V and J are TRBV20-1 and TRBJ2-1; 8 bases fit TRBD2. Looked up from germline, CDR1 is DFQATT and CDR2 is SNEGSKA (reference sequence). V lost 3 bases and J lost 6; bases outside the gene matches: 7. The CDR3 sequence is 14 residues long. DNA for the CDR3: TGCAGTGCTAGTGAGGGACTAGAAATCAATGAGCAGTTCTTC. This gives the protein CSASEGLEINEQFF.

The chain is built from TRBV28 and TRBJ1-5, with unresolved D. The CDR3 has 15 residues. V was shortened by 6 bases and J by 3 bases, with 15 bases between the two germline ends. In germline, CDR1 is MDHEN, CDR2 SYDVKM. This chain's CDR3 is CASSTWAGNNQPQHF. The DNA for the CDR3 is TGTGCCAGCAGCACATGGGCGGGAAACAATCAGCCCCAGCATTTT.

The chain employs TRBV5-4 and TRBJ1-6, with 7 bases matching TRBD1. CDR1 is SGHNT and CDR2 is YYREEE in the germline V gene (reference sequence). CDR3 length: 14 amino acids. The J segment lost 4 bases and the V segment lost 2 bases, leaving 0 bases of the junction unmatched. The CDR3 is CASSLQGYNSPLHF. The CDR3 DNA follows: TGTGCCAGCAGCTTACAGGGGTATAATTCACCCCTCCACTTT. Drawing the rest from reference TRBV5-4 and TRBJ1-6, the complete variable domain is ETGVTQSPTHLIKTRGQQVTLRCSSQSGHNTVSWYQQALGQGPQFIFQYYREEENGRGNFPPRFSGLQFPNYSSELNVNALELDDSALYLCASSLQGYNSPLHFGNGTRLTVT.

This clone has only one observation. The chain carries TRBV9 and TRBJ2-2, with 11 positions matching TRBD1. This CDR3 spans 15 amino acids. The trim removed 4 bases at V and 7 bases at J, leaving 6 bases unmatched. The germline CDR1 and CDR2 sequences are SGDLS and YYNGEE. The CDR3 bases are TGTGCCAGCAGCCTAGGACAGGGGGCGCACGGGGAGCTGTTTTTT. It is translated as CASSLGQGAHGELFF.

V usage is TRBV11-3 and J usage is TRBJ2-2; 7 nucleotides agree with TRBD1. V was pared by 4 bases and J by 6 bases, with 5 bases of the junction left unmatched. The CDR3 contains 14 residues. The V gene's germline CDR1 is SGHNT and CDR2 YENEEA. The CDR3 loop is CASSSRTGSGELFF. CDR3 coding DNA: TGTGCCAGCAGCTCCCGGACAGGCTCCGGGGAGCTGTTTTTT.

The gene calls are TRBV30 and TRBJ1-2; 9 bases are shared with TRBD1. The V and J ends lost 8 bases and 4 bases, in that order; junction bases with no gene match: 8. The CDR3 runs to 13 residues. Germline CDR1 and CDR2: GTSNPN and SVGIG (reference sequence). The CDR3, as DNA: TGTGCCAACCAGGACAGGGGCATCTATGGCTACACCTTC. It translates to CANQDRGIYGYTF. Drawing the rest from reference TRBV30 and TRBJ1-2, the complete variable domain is SQTIHQWPATLVQPVGSPLSLECTVEGTSNPNLYWYRQAAGRGLQLLFYSVGIGQISSEVPQNLSASRPQDRQFILSSKKLLLSDSGFYLCANQDRGIYGYTFGSGTRLTVV.

The CDR3 DNA follows: TGTGCCAGCAGCACTCAGACAGGGAGGTCCTACGAGCAGTACTTC. Protein product: CASSTQTGRSYEQYF. V usage is TRBV7-6 and J usage is TRBJ2-7, with a possible D match to TRBD1 (7 bases). Trimming took 5 bases from V and 1 from J, leaving 15 bases between them. The germline gives CDR1 SGHVS, CDR2 FNYEAQ. This CDR3 contains 15 residues.

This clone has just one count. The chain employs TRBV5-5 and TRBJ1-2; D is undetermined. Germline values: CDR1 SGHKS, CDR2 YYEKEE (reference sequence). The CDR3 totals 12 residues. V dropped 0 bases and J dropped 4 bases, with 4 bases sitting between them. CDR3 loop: CASSLVGYGYTF. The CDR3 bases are TGTGCCAGCAGCTTGGTCGGCTATGGCTACACCTTC.

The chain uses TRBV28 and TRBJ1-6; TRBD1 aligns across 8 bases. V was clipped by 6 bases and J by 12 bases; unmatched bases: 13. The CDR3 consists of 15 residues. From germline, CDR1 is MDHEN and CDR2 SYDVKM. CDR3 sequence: CASSRYGTGGGPLHF. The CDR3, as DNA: TGTGCCAGCAGCCGGTACGGGACAGGTGGAGGACCCCTCCACTTT.

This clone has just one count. The CDR3, as DNA: TGTGCCAGCAGTCATAGAGCGGGAGGAGGCACAGATACGCAGTATTTT. Its translation: CASSHRAGGGTDTQYF. V usage is TRBV7-2 and J usage is TRBJ2-3; 9 bases line up with TRBD2. The CDR3 loop spans 16 amino acids. Germline assignment: CDR1 SGHTA and CDR2 FQGNSA. V gave up 6 bases and J gave up 1 base; unmatched junction bases: 8. Together with reference TRBV7-2 and TRBJ2-3, the CDR3 gives the full variable domain: GAGVSQSPSNKVTEKGKDVELRCDPISGHTALYWYRQSLGQGLEFLIYFQGNSAPDKSGLPSDRFSAERTGGSVSTLTIQRTQQEDSAVYLCASSHRAGGGTDTQYFGPGTRLTVL.